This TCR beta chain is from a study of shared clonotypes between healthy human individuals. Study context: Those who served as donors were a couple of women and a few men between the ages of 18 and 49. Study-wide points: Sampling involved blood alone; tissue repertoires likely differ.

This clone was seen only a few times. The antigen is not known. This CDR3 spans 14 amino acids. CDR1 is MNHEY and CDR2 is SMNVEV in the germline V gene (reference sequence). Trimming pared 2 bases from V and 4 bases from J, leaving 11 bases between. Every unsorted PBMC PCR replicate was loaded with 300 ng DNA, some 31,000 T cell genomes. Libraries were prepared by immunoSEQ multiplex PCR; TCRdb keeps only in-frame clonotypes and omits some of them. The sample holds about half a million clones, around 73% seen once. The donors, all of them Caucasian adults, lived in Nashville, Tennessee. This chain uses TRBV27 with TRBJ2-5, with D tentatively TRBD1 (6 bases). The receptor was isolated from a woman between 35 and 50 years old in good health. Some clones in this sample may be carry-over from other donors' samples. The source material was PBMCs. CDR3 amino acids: CASSLEGVPETQYF. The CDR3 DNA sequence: TGTGCCAGCAGTTTAGAGGGGGTTCCAGAGACCCAGTACTTC.